The 16 T cell receptor beta chains given below trace back to one sample, sequenced in a study of T cell responses to AZD1222 COVID-19 vaccine. TCRdb's copy holds only in-frame clones and misses some; the assay was immunoSEQ multiplex PCR. The repertoire consists of over 130,000 clones, with approximately 87% occurring once and the leading ten covering roughly 1.7%. The sequences come from peripheral blood, collected 28 days after the second AZD1222 dose. Receptor source: an adult who received the AZD1222 COVID-19 vaccine.

This chain joins TRBV5-1 and TRBJ2-1, with D perhaps matching TRBD1 or TRBD2 (6 bases each). Germline loops: CDR1 SGHRS, CDR2 YFSETQ. V shed 4 bases and J shed 4 bases, with 18 bases lying between them. The CDR3 extends over 16 amino acids. The CDR3 DNA reads TGCGCCAGCAGCCCCAATAGGAGGGGGTCATACAATGAGCAGTTCTTC. Translating gives CASSPNRRGSYNEQFF.

This clone occurred once. The rearrangement joins TRBV24-1 to TRBJ1-4; D remains ambiguous. This CDR3 has 13 amino acids. Germline values: CDR1 KGHDR, CDR2 SFDVKD. V lost 5 bases to trimming and J lost 1 base, with 4 bases between them. The CDR3 DNA sequence: TGTGCCACCAGTGTGGGAACTAATGAAAAACTGTTTTTT. Protein sequence: CATSVGTNEKLFF.

This rearrangement joins TRBV11-2 to TRBJ2-7; weak D call: TRBD2 (6 bases). The length of the CDR3 is 15 residues. Germline CDR1 is SGHAT and CDR2 is FQNNGV. V was clipped by 7 bases and J by 4 bases, with 20 bases between them. The CDR3 loop reads CASTPLGRTLYEQYF. Here the CDR3 DNA reads TGTGCCAGCACCCCACTGGGGAGGACACTATACGAGCAGTACTTC.

The genes are TRBV4-1 and TRBJ1-2; D is ambiguous. CDR1 MGHRA and CDR2 YSYEKL come from the germline V gene. The CDR3 has 15 residues. The V end lost 0 bases, the J end lost 4 bases, and 12 bases lay between the germline ends. The CDR3 here is CASSQEEQTVYGYTF. For the CDR3, the DNA is TGCGCCAGCAGCCAAGAAGAACAAACCGTCTATGGCTACACCTTC.

The chain has TRBV6-6 and TRBJ1-1; D perhaps matches TRBD1 (5 bases). The CDR3 covers 13 residues. Per germline, CDR1 MNHNY and CDR2 SVGAGI (reference sequence). The germline V and J ends were trimmed by 3 bases and 4 bases, with 9 bases remaining between them. CDR3 sequence reads: CASSYGGGTEAFF. The CDR3 bases are TGTGCCAGCAGTTATGGGGGGGGCACTGAAGCTTTCTTT.

V and J are TRBV6-5 and TRBJ2-1; D not resolved. The CDR3 has 14 amino acids. Per germline, CDR1 MNHEY and CDR2 SVGAGI. V lost 5 bases to trimming and J lost 1 base, with 9 bases between them. The CDR3 sequence is CASSQRLSYNEQFF. CDR3 nucleotides: TGTGCCAGCAGTCAAAGACTTTCCTACAATGAGCAGTTCTTC.

The CDR3 DNA follows: TGTGCCAGTAGTAATCTGGGGAGCGGCGGGCCCCTCCACTTT. It codes for CASSNLGSGGPLHF. The chain uses TRBV19 and TRBJ1-6; the D is unclear. The germline gives CDR1 LNHDA, CDR2 SQIVND (reference sequence). Trimming removed 4 bases from V and 13 bases from J, with 17 bases in between. This CDR3 contains 14 residues. Variable domain in full (rest from reference TRBV19 and TRBJ1-6): DGGITQSPKYLFRKEGQNVTLSCEQNLNHDAMYWYRQDPGQGLRLIYYSQIVNDFQKGDIAEGYSVSREKKESFPLTVTSAQKNPTAFYLCASSNLGSGGPLHFGNGTRLTVT.

J is TRBJ2-1 and V is TRBV10-3; TRBD2 aligns across 8 bases. There are 15 residues in the CDR3. Germline V gene lookup returns CDR1 ENHRY and CDR2 SYGVKD. V lost 2 bases and J lost 5; bases outside the gene matches: 5. In nucleotides, the CDR3 is TGTGCCATCAGTGAGCGTAGCGGGGATAACAATGAGCAGTTCTTC. Encoded protein: CAISERSGDNNEQFF.

The J gene is TRBJ1-3, the V gene TRBV30; D perhaps matches TRBD1 (5 bases). The CDR3 contains 12 residues. V lost 2 bases, J lost 9 bases, and 11 bases lay in between. Germline CDR1 GTSNPN, CDR2 SVGIG (reference sequence). The CDR3 is CAWSPSQGTIYF. The CDR3 region has the DNA TGTGCCTGGAGTCCCTCCCAGGGCACCATATATTTT. Variable domain in full (rest from reference TRBV30 and TRBJ1-3): SQTIHQWPATLVQPVGSPLSLECTVEGTSNPNLYWYRQAAGRGLQLLFYSVGIGQISSEVPQNLSASRPQDRQFILSSKKLLLSDSGFYLCAWSPSQGTIYFGEGSWLTVV.

This sequence joins TRBV7-8 and TRBJ2-1; 8 positions match TRBD1. Germline CDR1 SGHVS, CDR2 FQNEAQ. The CDR3 length is 15 residues. The J segment lost 8 bases and the V segment lost 3 bases, leaving 9 bases of the junction unmatched. The CDR3 region has the DNA TGTGCCAGCAGCTTGACGGACAGGGCCCTTCATGAGCAGTTCTTC. Protein product: CASSLTDRALHEQFF.

V is TRBV5-1 and J is TRBJ2-5; 8 positions agree with TRBD1. V gave up 0 bases and J gave up 5 bases; unmatched junction bases: 6. CDR1 and CDR2 from the germline V gene are SGHRS and YFSETQ. The length of the CDR3 is 15 residues. The DNA for the CDR3 is TGCGCCAGCAGCTTGGGACAGGGGAACGGCGAGACCCAGTACTTC. Its translation: CASSLGQGNGETQYF.

This clone occurred once. The chain carries TRBV6-6 and TRBJ2-2; no clear D gene. Trimming pared 0 bases from V and 5 bases from J, leaving 13 bases between. This CDR3 comprises 16 residues. Germline V gene lookup returns CDR1 MNHNY and CDR2 SVGAGI (reference sequence). The CDR3: CASSYSATSLTGELFF. Here the CDR3 DNA reads TGTGCCAGCAGTTACTCCGCTACCTCCCTAACCGGGGAGCTGTTTTTT.

The chain is built from TRBV11-3 and TRBJ2-1; 12 bases match TRBD2. The germline V gene encodes CDR1 SGHNT and CDR2 YENEEA. J lost 0 bases, V lost 0 bases, and 9 bases had no gene match. This CDR3 region has 20 residues. The CDR3 here is CASSLEGKTSGGSSYNEQFF. The CDR3 nucleotides are TGTGCCAGCAGCTTAGAGGGTAAGACTAGCGGGGGTAGCTCCTACAATGAGCAGTTCTTC.

The chain combines TRBV21-1 with TRBJ1-2. TRBV21-1 has pseudogene status. The CDR3 has 14 amino acids. The CDR3 sequence is CASSISLDPYGYTF. The CDR3 bases are TGTGCCAGCAGCATAAGCCTTGATCCCTATGGCTACACCTTC.

The chain employs TRBV7-2 and TRBJ2-7; D might be TRBD1 (6 bases). The CDR3 runs to 15 residues. Germline lookup yields CDR1 SGHTA and CDR2 FQGNSA. Trimming took off 3 bases at V and 0 bases at J, with 12 bases between the two ends. Here the CDR3 DNA reads TGTGCCAGCAGCTTCGACAGGCAGAGCTCCTACGAGCAGTACTTC. Its protein product is CASSFDRQSSYEQYF.

The V and J genes are TRBV6-4 and TRBJ2-1; D remains unclear. V was cut by 2 bases and J by 2 bases, with 10 bases left in between. The length of the CDR3 is 15 residues. CDR1 is MRHNA, CDR2 SNTAGT, per germline. CDR3 residues: CASSDIASPYNEQFF. DNA of the CDR3: TGTGCCAGCAGTGACATCGCTAGTCCCTACAATGAGCAGTTCTTC.